The 27 T cell receptor beta chains listed next were all sequenced from one sample in a study of human T cells and chemical hapten exposure. Stated time point: patch test 2, 6 weeks after DPC sensitization. The treatment here: therapeutic diphenylcyclopropenone sensitization with weekly scalp DPC. TCRdb ran MiXCR on the RACE reads and lists one entry per CDR3 protein. The sample consists of some 100,000 distinct CDR3 sequences, about 9.3% of them appearing once. The sequences come from whole blood, collected in connection with sensitization to the hapten diphenylcyclopropenone (DPC). The receptor set was obtained from a woman aged 40 to 50 with alopecia areata. Some clones in this sample may be carry-over from other donors' samples.

V usage is TRBV18 and J usage is TRBJ2-5; no clear D. V was cut by 0 bases and J by 5 bases, with 10 bases left in between. Germline V gene sequence: CDR1 KGHSH, CDR2 LQKENI. This CDR3 is built from 14 residues. In DNA, the CDR3 is TGTGCCAGCTCACCACCCCCCGACCGGGAGACCCAGTACTTC. It codes for CASSPPPDRETQYF.

This clonotype came up many times. One end of the junction fails to match germline, which may point to a read error. The CDR3: CASSLDPRAVRGF. DNA for the CDR3: TGTGCCAGCAGCTTAGATCCGAGGGCTGTACGTGGCTTC. The chain recombines TRBV11-2 with TRBJ2-7; the D gene is possibly TRBD2 (5 bases). Germline loops: CDR1 SGHAT, CDR2 FQNNGV. The CDR3 is made up of 13 amino acids. The whole variable domain, filled in from reference TRBV11-2 and TRBJ2-7, reads EAGVAQSPRYKIIEKRQSVAFWCNPISGHATLYWYQQILGQGPKLLIQFQNNGVVDDSQLPKDRFSAERLKGVDSTLKIQPAKLEDSAVYLCASSLDPRAVRGFGPGTRLTVT.

Many counts were recorded for this clonotype. The chain recombines TRBV6-2 or TRBV6-3 with TRBJ1-2, with D unclear. In germline, CDR1 is MNHEY, CDR2 SVGEGT. Between the trimmed V and J ends, which lost 0 bases and 4 bases, there was a span of 12 bases. This CDR3 region has 15 residues. This chain's CDR3 is CASSYSMRVSYGYTF. CDR3 nucleotide sequence: TGTGCCAGCAGTTACTCGATGCGGGTCTCCTATGGCTACACCTTC.

Concerning this clonotype: Since the CDR3 does not end with the conserved phenylalanine or tryptophan, this likely comes from a read error. The rearrangement links TRBV9 to TRBJ1-5; TRBD1 aligns across 8 bases. Per the germline V gene, CDR1 is SGDLS and CDR2 is YYNGEE. Losses at the gene ends were 4 bases for V and 7 bases for J; bases not matched to a gene: 7. The CDR3 has 14 amino acids. The CDR3 DNA is TGTGCCAGCAGCCGGCAGGGGGCCGGGCAGCCCCAGCATTCT. The encoded protein is CASSRQGAGQPQHS.

The chain carries TRBV10-3 and TRBJ2-5; D may be TRBD2 (5 bases). With 3 bases removed from V and 4 bases from J, the gap between germline ends came to 12 bases. This CDR3 region has 14 residues. Germline assignment: CDR1 ENHRY and CDR2 SYGVKD. The CDR3 DNA follows: TGTGCCATCAGTGACCCAGGAGCGGTAGAGACCCAGTACTTC. It yields the protein CAISDPGAVETQYF.

This clonotype was observed many times. The V gene is TRBV18, the J gene TRBJ2-5; perhaps D is TRBD1 or TRBD2 (5 bases each). This CDR3 contains 13 residues. The V gene's germline CDR1 is KGHSH and CDR2 LQKENI. The V and J ends lost 3 bases and 2 bases respectively, with 7 bases between them. This CDR3 reads CASSPGAQETQYF. CDR3 nucleotides: TGTGCCAGCTCACCCGGGGCTCAAGAGACCCAGTACTTC.

The sample holds a few counts of this clonotype. The chain has TRBV20-1 and TRBJ1-3; possible D gene TRBD1, 5 bases. The V gene lost 0 bases and the J gene lost 2 bases, with 11 bases spanning the gap. The CDR3 consists of 15 residues. Looked up from germline, CDR1 is DFQATT and CDR2 is SNEGSKA (reference sequence). The CDR3 loop is CSARETGTPGNTIYF. CDR3 sequence (DNA): TGCAGTGCTAGAGAGACCGGGACCCCTGGAAACACCATATATTTT.

At least ten counts were recorded for this clonotype. This sequence joins TRBV11-1 and TRBJ2-2, with D uncertain. CDR3 length equals 13 residues. V was cut by 5 bases and J by 1 base, with 5 bases left in between. The germline V gene has CDR1 SGHAT and CDR2 FQDESV (reference sequence). CDR3 in DNA: TGTGCCAGCAGCATAGGGAACACCGGGGAGCTGTTTTTT. Its translation: CASSIGNTGELFF.

The chain has TRBV30 and TRBJ2-7, with D perhaps matching TRBD1 (6 bases). V was shortened by 4 bases and J by 4 bases, with 11 bases between the two germline ends. Per germline, CDR1 GTSNPN and CDR2 SVGIG (reference sequence). The CDR3 loop spans 12 amino acids. The chain's CDR3 is CAWNLGQYEQYF. As DNA, the CDR3 is TGTGCCTGGAACCTTGGACAGTACGAGCAGTACTTC.

This clonotype was detected only a few times. The rearrangement links TRBV20-1 to TRBJ2-1; TRBD2 might be the D (6 bases). V lost 0 bases and J lost 10, with 13 bases in between. The germline V gene has CDR1 DFQATT and CDR2 SNEGSKA (reference sequence). The CDR3 has 13 residues. This CDR3 is CSARDLVAGEQFF. The DNA of the CDR3 is TGCAGTGCTAGAGATCTCGTGGCGGGGGAGCAGTTCTTC.

J is TRBJ2-5 and V is TRBV3-1; D gene ambiguous. V shed 1 base and J shed 3 bases, with 3 bases lying between them. Germline CDR1 and CDR2: LGHDT and YNNKEL (reference sequence). This CDR3 comprises 12 residues. CDR3 in amino acids: CASSQVKETQYF. The CDR3 nucleotides read TGTGCCAGCAGCCAAGTAAAAGAGACCCAGTACTTC.

This sequence joins TRBV6-1 and TRBJ2-3; possibly TRBD2 for D (6 bases). V was pared by 0 bases and J by 4 bases, with 8 bases between. Germline V gene data show CDR1 as MNHNS and CDR2 as SASEGT. The CDR3 has 14 residues. The CDR3 protein is CASSEAGGSDTQYF. CDR3 coding DNA: TGTGCCAGCAGTGAAGCGGGGGGATCAGATACGCAGTATTTT.

Note on this clonotype: Just one base apart from a much larger clone, this may be a read error. The chain uses TRBV6-4 and TRBJ1-6; 9 positions agree with TRBD1. V shed 9 bases and J 5 bases; nucleotides not matched to a gene: 2. The CDR3 length is 13 residues. Germline V gene data show CDR1 as MRHNA and CDR2 as SNTAGT. The CDR3 loop reads CARWTGDNSPLHF. For the CDR3, the DNA is TGTGCCAGATGGACAGGGGATAATTCACCCCTCCACTTT.

The rearrangement uses TRBV7-8 and TRBJ1-6, with TRBD1 as a possible D gene (5 bases). The CDR3 loop spans 15 amino acids. The germline V and J ends were trimmed by 3 bases and 8 bases, with 14 bases remaining between them. Germline V gene sequence: CDR1 SGHVS, CDR2 FQNEAQ. This CDR3 is CASSFLGTDYSPLHF. The CDR3 bases are TGTGCCAGCAGCTTCTTAGGGACGGATTATTCACCCCTCCACTTT.

V and J are TRBV4-1 and TRBJ2-7; 10 nucleotides line up with TRBD2. The CDR3 sequence is 17 residues long. The V segment lost 1 base and the J segment 3 bases; nucleotides outside the gene matches: 9. The germline CDR1 and CDR2 sequences are MGHRA and YSYEKL. The CDR3 loop is CASSQGVTSGIIYEQYF. CDR3 DNA: TGCGCCAGCAGCCAAGGAGTTACTAGCGGGATAATCTACGAGCAGTACTTC.

The sample holds many counts of this clonotype. The chain has TRBV24-1 and TRBJ1-1; no definite D call. V was trimmed by 5 bases and J by 4 bases, leaving 19 bases between them. Per germline, CDR1 KGHDR and CDR2 SFDVKD. The CDR3 extends over 16 amino acids. This CDR3 is CATSVRRMVDGTEAFF. DNA of the CDR3: TGTGCCACCAGTGTTAGACGGATGGTCGACGGCACTGAAGCTTTCTTT.

This clonotype showed up many times. V gene TRBV4-2 combines with J gene TRBJ2-2; maybe TRBD2 (5 bases). Trimming stripped 1 base from V and 6 bases from J, with 12 bases between. Germline values: CDR1 LGHNA, CDR2 YNFKEQ. This CDR3 has 15 residues. The DNA of the CDR3 is TGTGCCAGCAGCCAAGGCCTTTTGGAGGCCGGGGAGCTGTTTTTT. Its protein product is CASSQGLLEAGELFF.

This clonotype occurred many times. This rearrangement joins TRBV7-3 to TRBJ1-6; TRBD1 might be the D (6 bases). The V and J ends lost 1 base and 8 bases respectively, with 6 bases between them. The germline gives CDR1 SGHTA, CDR2 FQGTGA. The CDR3 is 13 amino acids. DNA for the CDR3: TGTGCCAGCAGCTTAAACAGGGATTCACCCCTCCACTTT. Encoded protein: CASSLNRDSPLHF.

This clonotype was detected many times. This chain uses TRBV5-4 with TRBJ1-1; possible D gene TRBD1, 5 bases. CDR1 is SGHNT, CDR2 YYREEE, per germline (reference sequence). The CDR3 is 15 residues long. V was cut by 3 bases and J by 2 bases, with 14 bases left in between. CDR3 residues: CASSWGSGLNTEAFF. CDR3 in DNA: TGTGCCAGCAGCTGGGGGTCAGGCCTTAACACTGAAGCTTTCTTT. Full variable domain (outside the CDR3, taken from reference TRBV5-4 and TRBJ1-1): ETGVTQSPTHLIKTRGQQVTLRCSSQSGHNTVSWYQQALGQGPQFIFQYYREEENGRGNFPPRFSGLQFPNYSSELNVNALELDDSALYLCASSWGSGLNTEAFFGQGTRLTVV.

This clonotype was seen many times. This sequence joins TRBV28 and TRBJ2-5, with D possibly matching TRBD2 (6 bases). The germline V gene encodes CDR1 MDHEN and CDR2 SYDVKM. V was shortened by 5 bases and J by 2 bases, with 12 bases between the two germline ends. CDR3 size: 14 residues. CDR3 sequence: CASSTAGGQETQYF. CDR3 DNA sequence: TGTGCCAGCAGTACGGCCGGGGGTCAAGAGACCCAGTACTTC.

This clonotype was detected a few times. The V call is TRBV10-3, the J call TRBJ2-7; 14 nucleotides agree with TRBD2. The CDR3 extends over 13 amino acids. Per germline, CDR1 ENHRY and CDR2 SYGVKD. V lost 6 bases, J lost 7 bases, and 2 bases stayed unmatched. The CDR3 DNA sequence: TGTGCCATCAGCGGACTAGCGGGAGGAGAGCAGTACTTC. This gives the protein CAISGLAGGEQYF.

This clonotype was observed many times. The chain links TRBV5-4 to TRBJ1-4, with no clear D. Trimming left V 4 bases short and J 8 bases short, with 15 bases between. Looked up from germline, CDR1 is SGHNT and CDR2 is YYREEE (reference sequence). This CDR3 spans 14 amino acids. The DNA for the CDR3 is TGTGCCAGCAGCACTACCATAGACGGAGAAAAACTGTTTTTT. It codes for CASSTTIDGEKLFF.

V gene TRBV6-1 combines with J gene TRBJ2-3; 9 bases line up with TRBD1. This CDR3 has 16 amino acids. CDR1 is MNHNS and CDR2 is SASEGT in the germline V gene. V dropped 10 bases and J dropped 2; count of bases not matched to a gene: 13. The CDR3 coding sequence is TGTGCCATCGCCGAGGGACAGGGTTACTACACAGATACGCAGTATTTT. It encodes CAIAEGQGYYTDTQYF.

Points on this clonotype: It may be a read error: a sequence one base away is much more abundant. The V gene is TRBV10-3, the J gene TRBJ2-7; 9 bases align to TRBD2. V dropped 6 bases and J dropped 0; count of bases not matched to a gene: 12. The CDR3 runs to 17 residues. CDR1 and CDR2 from the germline V gene are ENHRY and SYGVKD. The CDR3 DNA reads TGTGCCATCAGAGAGACTTTAGCGGGAGTGACCTCCTACGAGCAGTACTTC. Translated, it gives CAIRETLAGVTSYEQYF.

This clonotype was counted a few times. The chain recombines TRBV6-2 or TRBV6-3 with TRBJ1-5; unclear D gene. The CDR3 is 15 residues long. The germline V gene encodes CDR1 MNHEY and CDR2 SVGEGT. The V end was cut by 7 bases, the J end by 0 bases, with 13 bases between. The DNA of the CDR3 is TGTGCCAGCACCTTCTCCGCGTATAGCAATCAGCCCCAGCATTTT. Protein: CASTFSAYSNQPQHF.

This clonotype was seen at least ten times. The chain is built from TRBV7-2 and TRBJ2-1; 7 positions agree with TRBD2. The ends lost 8 bases at V and 4 bases at J; junction bases unmatched: 8. CDR3 length equals 14 residues. CDR1 and CDR2 from the germline V gene are SGHTA and FQGNSA. The chain's CDR3 is CASAGAAGYNEQFF. CDR3 sequence (DNA): TGTGCCAGCGCCGGGGCAGCGGGATACAATGAGCAGTTCTTC.

In the case of this clonotype: The junction departs from the called germline gene at one end, perhaps through a read error. This sequence joins TRBV7-2 and TRBJ1-1, with D possibly TRBD1 on 6 matching bases. Looked up from germline, CDR1 is SGHTA and CDR2 is FQGNSA. This CDR3 has 14 residues. CDR3 DNA: TGTGCCAGCAGCTCCTCCCCCGGGGGCCCTGAGGCTTTCTTT. Protein product: CASSSSPGGPEAFF.